The source of this TCR beta chain is a study of blood T cell repertoires in COVID-19. Study details: Spain, Italy and the United States supplied samples that represented acute and convalescent COVID-19. Nucleic acid was either cDNA or gDNA, and it came from T cells, B-cell-depleted T cells, or PBMCs.

As processed by the authors: Reference gene primer amplification yielded estimated nucleated cell counts. Profiled with immunoSEQ multiplex PCR; TCRdb holds only in-frame clones, not every one. V and J calls and clone size are copied from that table; D and trimming were computed from the DNA. The sample has roughly 160,000 clones, more than 70% seen once. The CDR3 length is 16 residues. The germline V gene has CDR1 SGHDT and CDR2 YYEEEE. J gave up 2 bases and V 4 bases, and 2 bases lay outside the gene matches. The chain uses TRBV5-6 and TRBJ2-3; 15 bases are a match to TRBD2. The receptor was derived from a man over 45 who had recovered from COVID-19. The sequenced sample was peripheral blood. The CDR3: CASSGLAGGSTDTQYF. DNA of the CDR3: TGTGCCAGCAGCGGACTAGCGGGAGGGTCCACAGATACGCAGTATTTT.